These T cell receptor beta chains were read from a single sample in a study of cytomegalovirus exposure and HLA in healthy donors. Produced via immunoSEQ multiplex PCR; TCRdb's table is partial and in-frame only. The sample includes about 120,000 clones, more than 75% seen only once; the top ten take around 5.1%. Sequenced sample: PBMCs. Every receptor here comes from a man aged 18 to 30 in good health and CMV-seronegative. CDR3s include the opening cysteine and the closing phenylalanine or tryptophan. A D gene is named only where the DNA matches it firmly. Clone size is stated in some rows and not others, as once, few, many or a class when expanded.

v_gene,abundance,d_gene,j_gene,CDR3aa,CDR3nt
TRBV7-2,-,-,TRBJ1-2,CASTPTRATGRRDYGYTF,TGTGCCAGCACCCCCACCCGGGCCACAGGCCGCCGGGACTATGGCTACACCTTC
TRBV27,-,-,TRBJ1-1,CATKTRAGMNTEAFF,TGTGCCACCAAAACCCGGGCAGGGATGAACACTGAAGCTTTCTTT
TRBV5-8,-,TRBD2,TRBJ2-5,CASSRGLAGGQETQYF,TGTGCCAGCAGCCGGGGACTAGCGGGGGGCCAAGAGACCCAGTACTTC
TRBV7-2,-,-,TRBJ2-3,CASSLARGTQYF,TGTGCCAGCAGCTTAGCTCGGGGTACGCAGTATTTT
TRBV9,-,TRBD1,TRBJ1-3,CASSVGGQWTGNTIYF,TGTGCCAGCAGCGTAGGGGGACAGTGGACTGGAAACACCATATATTTT
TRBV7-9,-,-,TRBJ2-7,CASSFRWAGLDEQYF,TGTGCCAGCAGCTTCCGGTGGGCGGGGCTCGACGAGCAGTACTTC
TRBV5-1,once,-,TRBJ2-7,CASSLDGRMDEQYF,TGCGCCAGCAGCTTGGACGGCAGGATGGACGAGCAGTACTTC
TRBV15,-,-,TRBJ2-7,CATSRVGGAAYEQYF,TGTGCCACCAGCAGAGTTGGGGGGGCGGCCTACGAGCAGTACTTC
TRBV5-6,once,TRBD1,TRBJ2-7,CASSPDREASYEQYF,TGTGCCAGCAGCCCTGACAGGGAAGCTTCCTACGAGCAGTACTTC
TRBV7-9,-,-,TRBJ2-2,CASSLSERATGELFF,TGTGCCAGCAGCTTATCGGAGAGGGCGACCGGGGAGCTGTTTTTT
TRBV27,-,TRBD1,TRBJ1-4,CASSLAMGQNNEKLFF,TGTGCCAGCAGTTTAGCCATGGGACAGAATAATGAAAAACTGTTTTTT
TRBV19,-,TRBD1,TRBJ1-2,CASSTLDRGPEGYTF,TGTGCCAGTAGTACCCTGGACAGGGGGCCGGAGGGCTACACCTTC
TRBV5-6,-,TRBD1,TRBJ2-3,CASSLVQGSDTQYF,TGTGCCAGCAGCTTGGTACAGGGGTCAGATACGCAGTATTTT
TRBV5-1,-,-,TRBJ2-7,CASSLWTVRSSYEQYF,TGCGCCAGCAGCCTCTGGACAGTGCGGAGCTCCTACGAGCAGTACTTC
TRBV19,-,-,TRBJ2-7,CASRDRDLAYYEQYF,TGTGCCAGTAGAGACCGGGACTTAGCTTACTACGAGCAGTACTTC
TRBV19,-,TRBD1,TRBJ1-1,CASSPGTGGGLNTEAFF,TGTGCCAGTAGTCCGGGGACAGGGGGTGGCCTGAACACTGAAGCTTTCTTT
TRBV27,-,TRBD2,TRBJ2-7,CASSLLAGLNEQYF,TGTGCCAGCAGTTTACTAGCGGGACTCAACGAGCAGTACTTC
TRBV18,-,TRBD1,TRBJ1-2,CASSPGGTGESYGYTF,TGTGCCAGCTCACCTGGCGGGACAGGGGAGTCCTATGGCTACACCTTC
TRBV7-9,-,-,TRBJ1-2,CASSLAGPNYGYTF,TGTGCCAGCAGCTTAGCGGGGCCCAACTATGGCTACACCTTC
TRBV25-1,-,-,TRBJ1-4,CASSEAGTGEKLFF,TGTGCCAGCAGTGAGGCCGGGACTGGTGAAAAACTGTTTTTT
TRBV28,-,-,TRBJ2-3,CASMGSGDTQYF,TGTGCCAGCATGGGGAGCGGGGATACGCAGTATTTT
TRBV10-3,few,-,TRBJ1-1,CAISSQSEAFF,TGTGCCATCAGTTCACAGAGTGAAGCTTTCTTT
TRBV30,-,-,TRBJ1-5,CAWSGRQGLGQPQHF,TGTGCCTGGAGTGGAAGGCAGGGCCTCGGTCAGCCCCAGCATTTT
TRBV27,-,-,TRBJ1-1,CASSPQGGEAFF,TGTGCCAGCAGTCCCCAGGGAGGGGAAGCTTTCTTT
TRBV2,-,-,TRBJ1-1,CASSEGGGGVDTEAFF,TGTGCCAGCAGTGAAGGGGGTGGCGGGGTCGACACTGAAGCTTTCTTT
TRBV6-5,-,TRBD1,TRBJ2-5,CATKDTGARKETQYF,TGTGCCACAAAAGACACAGGGGCAAGAAAAGAGACCCAGTACTTC
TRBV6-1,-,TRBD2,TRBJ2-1,CASSESIAGGVNEQFF,TGTGCCAGCAGTGAATCTATAGCGGGAGGGGTAAATGAGCAGTTCTTC
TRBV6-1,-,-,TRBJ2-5,CASSELGGRLPYQETQYF,TGTGCCAGCAGTGAGCTTGGGGGCAGGCTTCCGTACCAAGAGACCCAGTACTTC
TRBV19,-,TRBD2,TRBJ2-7,CASSIDTGTSGLYEQYF,TGTGCCAGTAGTATAGATACGGGGACTAGCGGACTGTACGAGCAGTACTTC
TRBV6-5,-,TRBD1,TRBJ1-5,CASSPRGVSNQPQHF,TGTGCCAGCAGCCCCAGGGGGGTTAGCAATCAGCCCCAGCATTTT
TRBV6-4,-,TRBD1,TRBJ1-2,CASRDQRRDRYRVCGYTF,TGTGCCAGCAGGGACCAGAGGCGGGACAGGTACAGGGTGTGTGGCTACACCTTC
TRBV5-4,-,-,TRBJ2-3,CASSSGTDTQYF,TGTGCCAGCAGCTCGGGGACAGATACGCAGTATTTT
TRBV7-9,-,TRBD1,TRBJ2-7,CASSLVLQGAMSSYEQYF,TGTGCCAGCAGCTTAGTACTCCAGGGGGCGATGTCCTCCTACGAGCAGTACTTC
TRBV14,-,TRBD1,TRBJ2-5,CASSRLTGQGRWETQYF,TGTGCCAGCAGCCGATTAACGGGACAGGGTCGATGGGAGACCCAGTACTTC
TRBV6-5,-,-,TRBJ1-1,CASSYSSRGNTEAFF,TGTGCCAGCAGTTACTCGAGTAGGGGGAACACTGAAGCTTTCTTT
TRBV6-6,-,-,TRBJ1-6,CASSQGNQSPLHF,TGTGCCAGCAGCCAGGGGAATCAGTCACCCCTCCACTTT
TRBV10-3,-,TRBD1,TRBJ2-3,CASSPRDRDGDTQYF,TGTGCCTCTTCACCCCGGGACAGGGATGGAGATACGCAGTATTTT
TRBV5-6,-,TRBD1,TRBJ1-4,CASSHEGRTGAKLFF,TGTGCCAGCAGCCATGAGGGTAGGACAGGGGCCAAACTGTTTTTT
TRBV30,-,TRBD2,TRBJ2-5,CAWSALRTSGSGETQYF,TGTGCCTGGAGTGCCTTGCGGACTAGCGGGAGCGGGGAGACCCAGTACTTC
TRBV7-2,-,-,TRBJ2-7,CASSWGGTPYEQYF,TGTGCCAGCAGTTGGGGGGGGACACCGTACGAGCAGTACTTC